What follows describes a single TCR beta chain. When the RNA was reverse transcribed, random hexamers were used with an input of roughly 0.45 to 1 ug. The immunoSEQ assay covered 54 Vbeta and 13 Jbeta segments for CDR3. Via MiXCR, TCRdb re-called the immunoSEQ multiplex PCR reads, giving one row per CDR3 protein. Among roughly 130,000 distinct CDR3 sequences listed, about 95% were seen once. Between the trimmed V and J ends, which lost 2 bases and 2 bases, there was a span of 13 bases. The CDR3 spans 15 residues. Germline V gene lookup returns CDR1 SGHRS and CDR2 YFSETQ. TCR beta sequences were obtained from blood CD8+ and CD4+ T cells. Healthy donors acted as controls, with matching for age and sex. In contrast to the negatively isolated CD8+ and CD4+ T cells, TEMRA cells were FACS-enriched. The data stem from a study of CD8 T cells in Susac syndrome.

V usage is TRBV5-1 and J usage is TRBJ1-1; D unresolved. The sample taken for sequencing was CD4+ T cells from PBMCs. This TCR derives from a human donor in good health. Here the CDR3 reads CASSLGATINTEAFF. The CDR3 nucleotides are TGCGCCAGCAGCTTAGGCGCGACAATTAACACTGAAGCTTTCTTT.